The 2 T cell receptor beta chains below come from one sample, sequenced in a study of blood T cell repertoires in COVID-19. Assay: immunoSEQ multiplex PCR; the TCRdb copy retains only in-frame clones and omits some. The sample has 250,000 to 350,000 clones, around 92% seen once; the top ten hold less than 3%. What was sequenced was PBMCs or T cells enriched from blood (not recorded which). The receptors stem from a woman aged 45-65 years who had been exposed to COVID-19.

The rearrangement uses TRBV18 and TRBJ2-1, with 7 bases fitting TRBD1. Germline V gene data show CDR1 as KGHSH and CDR2 as LQKENI. CDR3 length: 16 residues. Losses at the gene ends were 0 bases for V and 7 bases for J; bases not matched to a gene: 9. DNA for the CDR3: TGTGCCAGCTCACCACCCCCCCAGGCGACAGGGAATGAGCAGTTCTTC. Translation gives CASSPPPQATGNEQFF.

The chain links TRBV9 to TRBJ2-7; D ambiguous. The germline gives CDR1 SGDLS, CDR2 YYNGEE. The ends were cut back, 1 base at V and 3 bases at J, with 8 bases in the middle. This CDR3 has 13 amino acids. In nucleotides, the CDR3 is TGTGCCAGCAGCGTAACAGATTACTACGAGCAGTACTTC. Its protein is CASSVTDYYEQYF.